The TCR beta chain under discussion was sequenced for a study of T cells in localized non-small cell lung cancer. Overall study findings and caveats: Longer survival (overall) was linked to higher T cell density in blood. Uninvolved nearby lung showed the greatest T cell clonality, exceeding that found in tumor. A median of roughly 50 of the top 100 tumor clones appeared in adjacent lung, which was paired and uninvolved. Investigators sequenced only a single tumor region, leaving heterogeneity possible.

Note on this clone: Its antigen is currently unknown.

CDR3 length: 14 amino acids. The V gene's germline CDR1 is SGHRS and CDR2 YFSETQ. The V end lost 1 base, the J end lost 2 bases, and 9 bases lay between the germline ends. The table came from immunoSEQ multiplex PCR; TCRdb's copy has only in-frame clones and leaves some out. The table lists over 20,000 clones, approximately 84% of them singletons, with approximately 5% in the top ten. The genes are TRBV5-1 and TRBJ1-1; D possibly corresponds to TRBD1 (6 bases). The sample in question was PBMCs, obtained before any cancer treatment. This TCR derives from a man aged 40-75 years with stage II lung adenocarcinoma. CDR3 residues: CASSLRQANTEAFF. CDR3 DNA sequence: TGCGCCAGCAGCTTGAGACAGGCAAACACTGAAGCTTTCTTT.